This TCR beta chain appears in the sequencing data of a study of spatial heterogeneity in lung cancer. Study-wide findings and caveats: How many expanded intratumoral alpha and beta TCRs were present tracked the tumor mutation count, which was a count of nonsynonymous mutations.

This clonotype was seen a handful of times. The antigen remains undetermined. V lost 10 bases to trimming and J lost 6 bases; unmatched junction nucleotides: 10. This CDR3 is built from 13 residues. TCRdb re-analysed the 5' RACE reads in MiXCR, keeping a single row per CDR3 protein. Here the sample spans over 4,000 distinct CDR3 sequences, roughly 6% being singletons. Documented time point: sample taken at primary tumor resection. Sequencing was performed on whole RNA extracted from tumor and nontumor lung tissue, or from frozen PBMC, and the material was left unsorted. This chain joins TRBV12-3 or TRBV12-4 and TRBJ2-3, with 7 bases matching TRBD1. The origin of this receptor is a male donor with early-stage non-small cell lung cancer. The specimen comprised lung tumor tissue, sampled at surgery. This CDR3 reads CATKRQGGDTQYF. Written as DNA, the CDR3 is TGTGCCACCAAGAGACAGGGTGGGGATACGCAGTATTTT.